This entry concerns a single TCR beta chain. Its antigen specificity is not known. Within one base of it there is no much larger clone, and no base qualities were kept. TCR beta rearrangements were amplified from genomic DNA extracted from peripheral blood rather than from sorted cells or RNA. These data are taken from a study of T cell repertoires in aging, cancer and after chemotherapy (dated by TCRdb to the late 2010s). As for the study more broadly: Donors were distributed across six age groups ranging from 30 or younger to 70 or older, with at least three individuals included per group. The complete dataset included some 9 million TCR reads. Healthy donor control TCR repertoires were recorded over several months to years and showed clear clonal overlap across re-sampling. To look at immunoaging and at how T cells reconstitute after chemotherapy, the study profiled TCR beta repertoires in peripheral blood from both healthy donors and cancer patients. A cohort of 220 or so cancer patients (more than 90 with hematological and 124 with solid cancers) was assembled, and under 100 healthy donors were included as a reference group.

The full study reports these points: In healthy donors, the decline in TCR diversity with age was mainly due to loss of richness, whereas in cancer patients loss of evenness also played a role. In both cancer cohorts, median generation probability rose over the chemotherapy interval, which suggests that the repertoire was reconstituted through rebound thymic output. Compared with age-matched healthy donors, untreated patients with hematological or solid cancers had significantly lower TCR diversity and higher clonality in blood. According to the authors, the repertoire data do not permit conclusions about immunological memory after chemotherapy.

Rearranged TRB sequences spanning V, D and J segments were amplified in a multiplex touch-down PCR with a mixed TRB-A/B primer pool. Illumina adapters and sample indices were attached to the amplicons in two consecutive PCR reactions using Phusion HS II polymerase. After gel purification with the NucleoSpin Gel and PCR Clean-up kit, the amplicons were checked using Qubit and an Agilent 2100 Bioanalyzer. The libraries were sequenced on an Illumina MiSeq with 600-cycle, single-indexed, paired-end runs. As for how the authors treated the data: MiXCR versions 2.12 and 3.0.5 were used to process TRB sequences. Each unique CDR3 nucleotide sequence counted as one clone, and only productive sequences with at least two reads were retained. Shannon diversity, evenness, clonality (one minus evenness), and alpha-parameterized diversity profiles from alpha 0 to 5 were included as repertoire metrics. Generation probabilities of clones in paired pre- and post-chemotherapy samples were computed with the IGoR algorithm. TCRdb passed the public sequencing reads through fastp at Q25 and MiXCR, retaining productive beta sequences. Entries are consolidated by CDR3 protein sequence, retaining the most common genes and DNA. It is TCRdb's table, rather than the study itself, that gives the V and J calls and clone size. The sample data list about 8,700 distinct CDR3 sequences, and roughly 32% of these were observed just once. The ten largest clones capture 3.3% of the sample.

The CDR3, from cysteine to phenylalanine, totals 17 residues. Just the 51-base CDR3 DNA is kept, in frame starting at base 1. In the germline V gene, CDR1 corresponds to SGDLS and CDR2 to YYNGEE. Clipping removes 4 bases from V and 1 base from J, with 8 as the unmatched junction base count. The sequence is built from TRBV9 and TRBJ2-3, and TRBD2 matches 11 of the central bases. The clonotype originates from a human donor in good health. Sequencing used blood. The CDR3 in this case is CASSPSLAGAGTDTQYF. The sequence in DNA is TGTGCCAGCAGCCCCTCACTAGCGGGAGCTGGCACAGATACGCAGTATTTT.